The sequence of this T cell receptor beta chain was determined in a study of beta chain features in type 1 diabetes. Germline V gives CDR1 SGHDT, CDR2 YYEEEE. V lost 0 bases, J lost 2 bases, and 12 bases lay in between. This CDR3 region has 15 residues. Every isolated RNA sample was fully reverse transcribed, so sequencing captured expressed TCRB transcripts. Assay used: immunoSEQ multiplex PCR; TCRdb lists only in-frame clones, some missing. The sample has 200,000 to 250,000 clones, roughly 15% seen once. Overall study results and limits: Patients' naive, central memory and regulatory TCRB repertoires appeared more alike than those of healthy donors.

In the case of this clone: Its antigen is unidentified.

The material sequenced was naive CD4+ T cells from blood. The rearrangement links TRBV5-6 to TRBJ2-7, with a weak D call TRBD1 (6 bases). This clonotype originated in a woman aged 40 to 55 in good health. Written as DNA, the CDR3 is TGTGCCAGCAGCTTGGGACAGGCTCTCACCTACGAGCAGTACTTC. Protein sequence: CASSLGQALTYEQYF.